Below are 9 T cell receptor beta chains sequenced from a single sample in a study of early T cells in non-severe SARS-CoV-2 infection. TCRdb redid the calling of the 5' RACE reads with MiXCR, one entry per CDR3 protein. The sample yields 55,000 to 75,000 distinct CDR3 sequences, roughly 8.4% seen once. The sequencing sample was made of whole blood. All receptors derive from an adult who was a healthcare worker with PCR-confirmed SARS-CoV-2 infection or an uninfected control (not recorded which).

This clonotype was observed many times. The J gene is TRBJ2-7, the V gene TRBV2, with D tentatively TRBD1 or TRBD2 (6 bases each). Germline assignment: CDR1 SNHLY and CDR2 FYNNEI. The V end was cut by 1 base, the J end by 1 base, with 11 bases between. The CDR3 spans 15 residues. The CDR3 region is CASSEGGGGSYEQYF. CDR3 in DNA: TGTGCCAGCAGTGAAGGCGGAGGGGGATCCTACGAGCAGTACTTC.

This clonotype came up a few times. The V call is TRBV14, the J call TRBJ1-1; TRBD1 is a possible D gene (5 bases). Germline V gives CDR1 SGHDN, CDR2 FVKESK. CDR3 length equals 15 residues. The germline V and J ends were trimmed by 4 bases and 1 base, with 13 bases remaining between them. The CDR3 coding sequence is TGTGCCAGCAGCCGCCTCACGGGGCAGAACACTGAAGCTTTCTTT. This codes for CASSRLTGQNTEAFF.

This clonotype showed up just a few times. The chain recombines TRBV28 with TRBJ2-1; 8 bases line up with TRBD1. The junction had 10 bases not matched to a gene; V was cut back by 5 bases and J by 7 bases. Per germline, CDR1 MDHEN and CDR2 SYDVKM. The CDR3 is 15 residues long. The CDR3 spells CASSEPGQARNEQFF. The CDR3, as DNA: TGTGCCAGCAGTGAACCGGGACAGGCCAGGAATGAGCAGTTCTTC.

J is TRBJ2-1 and V is TRBV5-4; weak D call: TRBD2 (6 bases). CDR1 SGHNT and CDR2 YYREEE come from the germline V gene (reference sequence). The CDR3 length is 13 residues. V was shortened by 9 bases and J by 9 bases, with 19 bases between the two germline ends. The CDR3 sequence is CATEKEGGVEQFF. The DNA of the CDR3 is TGTGCCACCGAGAAAGAGGGCGGGGTTGAGCAGTTCTTC.

V usage is TRBV10-3 and J usage is TRBJ2-3, with TRBD1 matching 9 bases. CDR1 is ENHRY, CDR2 SYGVKD, per germline. The ends lost 10 bases at V and 2 bases at J; junction bases unmatched: 7. There are 14 residues in the CDR3. This chain's CDR3 is CASSGTGTTDTQYF. The CDR3, as DNA: TGTGCCAGTTCCGGGACAGGGACCACAGATACGCAGTATTTT.

The rearrangement uses TRBV20-1 and TRBJ1-2; 10 bases align to TRBD1. After removal of 4 bases from V and 4 bases from J, the junction contained 9 bases not matched to a gene. Germline assignment: CDR1 DFQATT and CDR2 SNEGSKA (reference sequence). The CDR3 runs 15 residues. For the CDR3, the DNA is TGCAGTGCTACTAGACAGGGGGCACTTGGCTATGGCTACACCTTC. It specifies CSATRQGALGYGYTF.

This clonotype was detected many times. The chain carries TRBV24-1 and TRBJ2-1; D is ambiguous. CDR3 length: 16 residues. Between the trimmed V and J ends, which lost 3 bases and 2 bases, there was a span of 13 bases. Germline V lookup: CDR1 KGHDR, CDR2 SFDVKD. The CDR3 is CATSDPRVGAYNEQFF. The CDR3 DNA reads TGTGCCACCAGTGATCCCCGGGTCGGAGCCTACAATGAGCAGTTCTTC.

This clonotype is labeled medium-sized (0.01 to 0.1%). The chain joins TRBV3-1 to TRBJ2-1, with 11 positions matching TRBD2. Germline V gene data show CDR1 as LGHDT and CDR2 as YNNKEL (reference sequence). The V segment lost 3 bases and the J segment 4 bases; nucleotides outside the gene matches: 8. This CDR3 has 17 amino acids. CDR3 region: CASSHEPTSGKYNEQFF. The CDR3 nucleotides read TGTGCCAGCAGCCATGAACCGACTAGCGGGAAATACAATGAGCAGTTCTTC.

This clonotype came up many times. DNA for the CDR3: TGTGCCAGCAGTAAGGGTTCCGGAGTACGGGGAGAGACCCAGTACTTC. This gives the protein CASSKGSGVRGETQYF. The chain joins TRBV2 to TRBJ2-5; possibly TRBD2 for D (5 bases). CDR3 length equals 16 residues. Trimming removed 5 bases from V and 4 bases from J, with 20 bases in between. Germline assignment: CDR1 SNHLY and CDR2 FYNNEI.